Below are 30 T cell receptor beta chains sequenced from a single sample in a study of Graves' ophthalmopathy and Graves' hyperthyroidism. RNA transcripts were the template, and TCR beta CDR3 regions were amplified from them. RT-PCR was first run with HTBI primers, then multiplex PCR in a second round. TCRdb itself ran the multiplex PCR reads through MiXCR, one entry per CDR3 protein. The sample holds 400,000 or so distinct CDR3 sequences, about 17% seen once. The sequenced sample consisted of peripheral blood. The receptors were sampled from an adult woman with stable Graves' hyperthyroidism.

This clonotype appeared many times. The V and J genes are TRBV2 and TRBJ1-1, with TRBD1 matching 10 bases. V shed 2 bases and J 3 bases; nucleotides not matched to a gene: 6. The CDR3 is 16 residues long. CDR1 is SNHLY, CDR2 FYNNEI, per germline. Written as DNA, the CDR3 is TGTGCCAGCAGTGAACAGCGGACAGGGGGGGACACTGAAGCTTTCTTT. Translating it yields CASSEQRTGGDTEAFF.

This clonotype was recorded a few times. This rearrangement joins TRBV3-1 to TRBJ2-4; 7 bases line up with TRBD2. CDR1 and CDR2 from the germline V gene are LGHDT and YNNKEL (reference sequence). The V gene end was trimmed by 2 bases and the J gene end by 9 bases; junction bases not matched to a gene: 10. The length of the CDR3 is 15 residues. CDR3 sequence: CASSQLAVLGVIQYF. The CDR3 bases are TGTGCCAGCAGCCAACTAGCGGTGTTGGGGGTCATTCAGTACTTC.

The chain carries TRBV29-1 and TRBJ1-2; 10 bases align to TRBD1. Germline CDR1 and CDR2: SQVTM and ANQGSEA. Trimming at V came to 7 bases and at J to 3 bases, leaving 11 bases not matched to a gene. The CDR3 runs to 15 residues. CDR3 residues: CSAFSPGQGDYGYTF. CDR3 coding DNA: TGCAGCGCCTTTAGCCCCGGACAGGGGGACTATGGCTACACCTTC.

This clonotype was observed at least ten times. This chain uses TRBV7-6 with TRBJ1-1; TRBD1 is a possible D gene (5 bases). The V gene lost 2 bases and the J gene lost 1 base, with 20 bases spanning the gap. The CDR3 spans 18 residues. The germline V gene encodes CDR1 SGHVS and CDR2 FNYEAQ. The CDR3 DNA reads TGTGCCAGCAGCTTACGCACGACTTTAGGGACGGGGAACACTGAAGCTTTCTTT. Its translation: CASSLRTTLGTGNTEAFF.

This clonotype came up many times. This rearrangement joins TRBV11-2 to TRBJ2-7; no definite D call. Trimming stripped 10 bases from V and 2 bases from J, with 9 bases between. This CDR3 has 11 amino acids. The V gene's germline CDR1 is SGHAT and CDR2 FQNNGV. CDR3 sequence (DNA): TGTGCCACCACGCCCGCCTACGAGCAGTACTTC. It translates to CATTPAYEQYF.

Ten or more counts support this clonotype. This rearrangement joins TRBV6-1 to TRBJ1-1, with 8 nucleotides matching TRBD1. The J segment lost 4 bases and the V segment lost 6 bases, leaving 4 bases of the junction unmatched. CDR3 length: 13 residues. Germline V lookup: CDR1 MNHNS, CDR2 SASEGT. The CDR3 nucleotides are TGTGCCAGCAGCCGGACAGGGCCCACTGAAGCTTTCTTT. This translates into CASSRTGPTEAFF.

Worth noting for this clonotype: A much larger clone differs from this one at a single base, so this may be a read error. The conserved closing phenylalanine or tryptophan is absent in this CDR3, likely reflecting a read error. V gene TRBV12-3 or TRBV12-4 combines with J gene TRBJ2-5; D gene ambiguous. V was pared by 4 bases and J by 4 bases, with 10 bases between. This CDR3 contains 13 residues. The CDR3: CASSSSLGETQYL. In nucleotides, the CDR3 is TGTGCCAGCAGTTCCAGTCTGGGAGAGACCCAGTACCTC.

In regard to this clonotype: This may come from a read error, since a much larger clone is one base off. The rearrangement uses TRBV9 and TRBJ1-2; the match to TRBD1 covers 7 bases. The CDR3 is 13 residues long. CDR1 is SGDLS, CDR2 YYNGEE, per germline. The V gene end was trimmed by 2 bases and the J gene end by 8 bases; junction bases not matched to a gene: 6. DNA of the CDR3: TGTGCCAGCAGCGTCTGCAGGGGGGACGGCTACACCTTC. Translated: CASSVCRGDGYTF.

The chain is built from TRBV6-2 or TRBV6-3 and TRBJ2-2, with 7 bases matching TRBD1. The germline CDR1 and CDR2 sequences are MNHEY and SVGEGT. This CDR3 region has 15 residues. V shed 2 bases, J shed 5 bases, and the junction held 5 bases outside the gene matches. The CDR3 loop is CASSYMGQQTGELFF. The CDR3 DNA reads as TGTGCCAGCAGTTACATGGGACAGCAGACCGGGGAGCTGTTTTTT.

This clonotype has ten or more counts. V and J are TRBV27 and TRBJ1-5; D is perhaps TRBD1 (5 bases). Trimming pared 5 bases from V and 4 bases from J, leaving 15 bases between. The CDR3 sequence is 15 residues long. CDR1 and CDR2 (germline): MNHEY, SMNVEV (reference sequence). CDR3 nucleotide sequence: TGTGCCAGCAGTCCCCGGGACGGACGGAATCAGCCCCAGCATTTT. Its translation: CASSPRDGRNQPQHF.

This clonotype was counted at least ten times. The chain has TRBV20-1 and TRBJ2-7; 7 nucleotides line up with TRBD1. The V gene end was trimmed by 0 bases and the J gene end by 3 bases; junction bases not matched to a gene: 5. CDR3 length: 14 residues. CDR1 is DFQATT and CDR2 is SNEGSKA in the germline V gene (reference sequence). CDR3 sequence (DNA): TGCAGTGCTAGAGATAATAACAGGGGCTACGAGCAGTACTTC. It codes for CSARDNNRGYEQYF.

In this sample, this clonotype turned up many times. The CDR3 region is CATSRDREDTGELFF. The CDR3 DNA sequence: TGTGCCACCAGCAGGGACAGGGAGGACACCGGGGAGCTGTTTTTT. The chain recombines TRBV15 with TRBJ2-2; TRBD1 aligns across 8 bases. Trimming cost V 3 bases and J 3 bases; bases outside gene matches: 3. This CDR3 contains 15 residues. The germline CDR1 and CDR2 sequences are LNHNV and YYDKDF (reference sequence).

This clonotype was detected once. The chain's CDR3 is CASNPQGAGLTYEQYF. The CDR3 DNA is TGTGCCAGTAACCCTCAGGGGGCTGGTCTAACCTACGAGCAGTACTTC. V gene TRBV19 combines with J gene TRBJ2-7, with 8 nucleotides matching TRBD1. The CDR3 contains 16 residues. Germline V gene lookup returns CDR1 LNHDA and CDR2 SQIVND (reference sequence). V shed 7 bases, J shed 2 bases, and the junction held 13 bases outside the gene matches.

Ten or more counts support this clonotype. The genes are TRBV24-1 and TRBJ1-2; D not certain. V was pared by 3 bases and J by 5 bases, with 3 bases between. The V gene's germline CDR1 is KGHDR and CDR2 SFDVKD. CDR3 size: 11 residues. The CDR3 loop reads CATSDMYGYTF. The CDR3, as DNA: TGTGCCACCAGTGATATGTATGGCTACACCTTC.

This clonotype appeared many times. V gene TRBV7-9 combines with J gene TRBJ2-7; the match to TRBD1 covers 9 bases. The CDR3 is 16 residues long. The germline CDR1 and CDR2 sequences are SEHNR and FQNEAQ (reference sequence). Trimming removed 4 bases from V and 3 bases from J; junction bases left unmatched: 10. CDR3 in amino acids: CASSSYKDRGHYEQYF. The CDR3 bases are TGTGCCAGCAGCTCATACAAGGACAGGGGCCACTACGAGCAGTACTTC.

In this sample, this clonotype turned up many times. The CDR3 bases are TGTGCCAGCAGTTGGTGGAACACTGAAGCTTTCTTT. Protein product: CASSWWNTEAFF. V and J are TRBV11-1 and TRBJ1-1; no definite D call. With 6 bases removed from V and 1 base from J, the gap between germline ends came to 6 bases. Germline CDR1 and CDR2: SGHAT and FQDESV (reference sequence). There are 12 residues in the CDR3.

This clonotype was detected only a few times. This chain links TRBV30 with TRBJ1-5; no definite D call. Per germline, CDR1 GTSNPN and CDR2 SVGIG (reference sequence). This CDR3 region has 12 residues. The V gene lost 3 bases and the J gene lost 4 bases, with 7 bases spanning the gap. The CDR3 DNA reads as TGTGCCTGGAGCAGTTGGAATCAGCCCCAGCATTTT. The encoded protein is CAWSSWNQPQHF.

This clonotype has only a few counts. The CDR3 DNA reads as TGTGCCAGCATTAAGGTGGAGGGGGGCACAGATACGCAGTATTTT. It is translated as CASIKVEGGTDTQYF. This sequence joins TRBV2 and TRBJ2-3; TRBD1 or TRBD2 may be the D gene (6 bases each). Germline CDR1 SNHLY, CDR2 FYNNEI. The CDR3 spans 15 residues. The V end was cut by 7 bases, the J end by 1 base, with 15 bases between.

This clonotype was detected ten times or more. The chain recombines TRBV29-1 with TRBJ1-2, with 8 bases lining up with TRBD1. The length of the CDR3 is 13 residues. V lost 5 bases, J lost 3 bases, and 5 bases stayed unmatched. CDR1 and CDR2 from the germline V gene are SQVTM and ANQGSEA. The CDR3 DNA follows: TGCAGCGTTAACGACAGGGGTTACTATGGCTACACCTTC. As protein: CSVNDRGYYGYTF.

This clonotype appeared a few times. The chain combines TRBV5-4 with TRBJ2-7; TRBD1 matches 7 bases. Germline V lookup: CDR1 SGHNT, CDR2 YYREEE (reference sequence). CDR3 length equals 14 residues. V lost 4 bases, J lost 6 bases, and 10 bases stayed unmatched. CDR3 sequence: CASSPSDRVGEQYF. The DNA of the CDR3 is TGTGCCAGCAGCCCCTCCGACAGGGTTGGCGAGCAGTACTTC.

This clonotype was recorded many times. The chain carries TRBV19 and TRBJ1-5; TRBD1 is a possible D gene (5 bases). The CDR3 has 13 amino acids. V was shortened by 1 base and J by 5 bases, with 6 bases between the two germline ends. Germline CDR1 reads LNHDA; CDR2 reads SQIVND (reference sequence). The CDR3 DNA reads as TGTGCCAGTAGTATAGGACAGTATCAGCCCCAGCATTTT. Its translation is CASSIGQYQPQHF.

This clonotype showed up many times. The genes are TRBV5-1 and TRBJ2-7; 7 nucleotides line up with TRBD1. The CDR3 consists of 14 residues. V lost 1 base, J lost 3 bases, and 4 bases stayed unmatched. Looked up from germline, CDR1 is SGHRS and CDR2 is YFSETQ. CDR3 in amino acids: CASSLTGANYEQYF. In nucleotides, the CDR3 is TGCGCCAGCAGCTTGACAGGGGCCAACTACGAGCAGTACTTC.

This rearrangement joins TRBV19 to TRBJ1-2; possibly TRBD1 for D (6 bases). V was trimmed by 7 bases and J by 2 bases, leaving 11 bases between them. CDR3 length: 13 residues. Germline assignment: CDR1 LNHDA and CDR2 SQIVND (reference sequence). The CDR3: CASKRGTNYGYTF. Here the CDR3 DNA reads TGTGCCAGTAAAAGGGGGACCAACTATGGCTACACCTTC.

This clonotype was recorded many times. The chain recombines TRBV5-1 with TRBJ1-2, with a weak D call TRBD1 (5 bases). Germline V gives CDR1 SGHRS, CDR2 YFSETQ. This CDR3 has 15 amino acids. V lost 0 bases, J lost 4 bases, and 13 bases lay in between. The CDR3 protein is CASSLAAGPGYGYTF. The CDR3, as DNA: TGCGCCAGCAGCTTGGCCGCGGGACCCGGCTATGGCTACACCTTC. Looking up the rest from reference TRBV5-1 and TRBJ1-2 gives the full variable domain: KAGVTQTPRYLIKTRGQQVTLSCSPISGHRSVSWYQQTPGQGLQFLFEYFSETQRNKGNFPGRFSGRQFSNSRSEMNVSTLELGDSALYLCASSLAAGPGYGYTFGSGTRLTVV.

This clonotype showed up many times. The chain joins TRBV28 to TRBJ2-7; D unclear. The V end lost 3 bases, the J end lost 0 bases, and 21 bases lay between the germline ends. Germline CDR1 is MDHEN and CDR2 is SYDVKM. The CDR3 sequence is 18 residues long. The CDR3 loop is CASSLARFGRRSSYEQYF. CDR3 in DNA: TGTGCCAGCAGTTTGGCTAGGTTTGGTAGAAGGAGCTCCTACGAGCAGTACTTC.

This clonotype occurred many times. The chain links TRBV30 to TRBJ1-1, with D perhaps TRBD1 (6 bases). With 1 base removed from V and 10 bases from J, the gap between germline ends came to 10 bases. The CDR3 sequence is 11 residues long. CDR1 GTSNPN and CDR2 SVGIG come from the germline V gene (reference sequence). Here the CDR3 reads CAWSEGGGAFF. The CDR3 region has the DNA TGTGCCTGGAGTGAAGGGGGGGGAGCTTTCTTT.

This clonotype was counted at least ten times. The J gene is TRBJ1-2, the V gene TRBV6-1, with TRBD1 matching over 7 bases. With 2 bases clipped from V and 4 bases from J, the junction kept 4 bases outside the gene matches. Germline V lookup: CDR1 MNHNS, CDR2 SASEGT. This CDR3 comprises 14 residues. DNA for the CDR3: TGTGCCAGCAGTGAAAGGACAGGCCCCTATGGCTACACCTTC. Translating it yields CASSERTGPYGYTF.

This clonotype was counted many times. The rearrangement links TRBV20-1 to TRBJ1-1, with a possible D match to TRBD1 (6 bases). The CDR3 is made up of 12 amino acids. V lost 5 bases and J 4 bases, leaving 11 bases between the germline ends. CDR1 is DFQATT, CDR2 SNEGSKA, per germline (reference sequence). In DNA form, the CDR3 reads TGCAGTGCTGTACAGGGAGGCACTGAAGCTTTCTTT. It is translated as CSAVQGGTEAFF.

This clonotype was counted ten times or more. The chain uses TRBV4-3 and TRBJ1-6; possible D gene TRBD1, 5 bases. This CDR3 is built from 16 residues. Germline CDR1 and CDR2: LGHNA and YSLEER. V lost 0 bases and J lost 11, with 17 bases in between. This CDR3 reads CASSQEGRGSGAPLHF. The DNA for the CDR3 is TGCGCCAGCAGCCAAGAAGGGAGGGGTAGTGGGGCACCCCTCCACTTT.

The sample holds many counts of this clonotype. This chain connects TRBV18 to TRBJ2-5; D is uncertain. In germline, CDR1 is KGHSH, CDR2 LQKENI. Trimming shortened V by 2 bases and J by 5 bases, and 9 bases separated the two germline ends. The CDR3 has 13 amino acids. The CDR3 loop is CASSPATWETQYF. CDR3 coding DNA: TGTGCCAGCTCACCAGCCACTTGGGAGACCCAGTACTTC.